The clone carrying this TCR beta chain was counted at least ten times. The antigen remains undetermined. CDR3 length: 16 amino acids. CDR1 and CDR2 from the germline V gene are MNHEY and SVGEGT. V dropped 10 bases and J dropped 0; count of bases not matched to a gene: 9. These data come from a study of T cell repertoires in cytomegalovirus infection. Turning to the study itself: A matching HLA type, together with CMV infection, was signaled by public TCR beta signatures.

Findings and caveats of the study: Public TCR beta family frequency separated CMV-and-HLA carriers, including in an independent cohort. The ex vivo response showed dominance by HLA-C-restricted CMV-specific TCR beta clonotypes.

In TCRdb, the reads were re-called with MiXCR into one record per CDR3 protein. The sample has some 110,000 distinct CDR3 sequences; 9.5% to 13% are singletons. The sequencing sample was made of PBMCs, sequenced either directly or after in vitro stimulation (not recorded which). The sequence derives from a human donor in good health (CMV status not recorded). Some clones in this sample may be carry-over from other donors' samples. This chain connects TRBV6-2 or TRBV6-3 to TRBJ2-7, with 13 bases matching TRBD2. DNA of the CDR3: TGTGCCACCCTGGGACTAGCGGGACAATTCTCCTACGAGCAGTACTTC. Translation: CATLGLAGQFSYEQYF.